A single sample is the source of the 11 T cell receptor beta chains below, sequenced in a study of blood T cell repertoires in COVID-19. Method: immunoSEQ multiplex PCR; TCRdb's copy keeps in-frame clones and lacks some. The table includes about 210,000 clones, about 89% detected once. Specimen: peripheral blood. All receptors come from a woman between 40 and 50 years old with acute or convalescent COVID-19.

This clone was seen a few times. The V and J genes are TRBV24-1 and TRBJ2-2, with D hard to call. The germline gives CDR1 KGHDR, CDR2 SFDVKD. Trimming took 1 base from V and 5 from J, leaving 4 bases between them. This CDR3 is built from 13 residues. The chain's CDR3 is CATSDFVTGELFF. The CDR3 nucleotides read TGTGCCACCAGTGATTTCGTGACCGGGGAGCTGTTTTTT.

The rearrangement joins TRBV5-4 to TRBJ1-1, with TRBD1 identical over 8 bases. Looked up from germline, CDR1 is SGHNT and CDR2 is YYREEE (reference sequence). The CDR3 length is 15 residues. With 1 base clipped from V and 5 bases from J, the junction kept 7 bases outside the gene matches. The CDR3 sequence is CASSLQGADMTEAFF. CDR3 bases: TGTGCCAGCAGCTTGCAGGGGGCAGATATGACTGAAGCTTTCTTT.

The chain couples TRBV19 to TRBJ1-6, with D hard to call. The ends were cut back, 1 base at V and 7 bases at J, with 11 bases in the middle. The length of the CDR3 is 15 residues. Germline CDR1 reads LNHDA; CDR2 reads SQIVND (reference sequence). CDR3 amino acids: CASSIGTGINSPLHF. The CDR3 nucleotides read TGTGCCAGTAGTATAGGGACGGGAATCAATTCACCCCTCCACTTT.

CDR3 sequence reads: CASSPTASYGYTF. CDR3 in DNA: TGTGCCAGCAGTCCGACAGCCAGCTATGGCTACACCTTC. The chain joins TRBV6-5 to TRBJ1-2; D may be TRBD1 (5 bases). The CDR3 spans 13 residues. V was shortened by 5 bases and J by 4 bases, with 11 bases between the two germline ends. Germline V gene lookup returns CDR1 MNHEY and CDR2 SVGAGI.

The V gene is TRBV5-1, the J gene TRBJ2-2; D gene unclear. CDR1 and CDR2 (germline): SGHRS, YFSETQ. V was pared by 1 base and J by 1 base, with 8 bases between. The CDR3 extends over 15 amino acids. The CDR3 here is CASSLYAVNTGELFF. The CDR3 DNA follows: TGCGCCAGCAGCTTGTACGCGGTGAACACCGGGGAGCTGTTTTTT.

The genes are TRBV14 and TRBJ2-7; TRBD2 might be the D (5 bases). The CDR3 is 16 amino acids. From germline, CDR1 is SGHDN and CDR2 FVKESK. Trimming took 4 bases from V and 0 from J, leaving 16 bases between them. CDR3 in amino acids: CASSPEPRVSSYEQYV. DNA for the CDR3: TGTGCCAGCAGCCCTGAGCCGAGGGTGAGCTCCTACGAGCAGTACGTC.

This clone was observed a single time. The chain carries TRBV5-1 and TRBJ1-2; TRBD1 agrees at 9 bases. CDR1 is SGHRS, CDR2 YFSETQ, per germline. V was pared by 0 bases and J by 4 bases, with 4 bases of the junction left unmatched. The CDR3 sequence is 15 residues long. CDR3 region: CASSLAGTGTYGYTF. DNA of the CDR3: TGCGCCAGCAGCTTGGCCGGGACAGGGACCTATGGCTACACCTTC.

In its sample, this clone was seen a few times. The chain combines TRBV7-9 with TRBJ1-2; perhaps TRBD1 as D (5 bases). CDR1 and CDR2 (germline): SEHNR, FQNEAQ (reference sequence). CDR3 size: 13 residues. The V end lost 1 base, the J end lost 6 bases, and 9 bases lay between the germline ends. CDR3: CASSLERGDGYTF. In nucleotides, the CDR3 is TGTGCCAGCAGCTTAGAACGGGGGGATGGCTACACCTTC. Drawing the rest from reference TRBV7-9 and TRBJ1-2, the complete variable domain is DTGVSQNPRHKITKRGQNVTFRCDPISEHNRLYWYRQTLGQGPEFLTYFQNEAQLEKSRLLSDRFSAERPKGSFSTLEIQRTEQGDSAMYLCASSLERGDGYTFGSGTRLTVV.

The chain combines TRBV9 with TRBJ1-4; 9 bases fit TRBD1. This CDR3 comprises 14 residues. Per the germline V gene, CDR1 is SGDLS and CDR2 is YYNGEE. V lost 4 bases, J lost 8 bases, and 6 bases stayed unmatched. The CDR3 reads CASSLQGAPEKLFF. CDR3 sequence (DNA): TGTGCCAGCAGCCTACAGGGGGCCCCAGAAAAACTGTTTTTT.

J is TRBJ1-2 and V is TRBV6-5; D not resolved. Germline V CDR1 and CDR2: MNHEY, SVGAGI. Trimming shortened V by 8 bases and J by 2 bases, and 15 bases separated the two germline ends. CDR3 size: 14 residues. Here the CDR3 DNA reads TGTGCCAGCCGTACCGCCACACGCAACTATGGCTACACCTTC. As protein: CASRTATRNYGYTF.

V gene TRBV7-2 combines with J gene TRBJ2-1, with D uncertain. Trimming removed 5 bases from V and 10 bases from J, with 18 bases in between. The CDR3 has 14 amino acids. Germline CDR1 SGHTA, CDR2 FQGNSA. CDR3 amino acids: CASSLLLGVGEQFF. DNA of the CDR3: TGTGCCAGCAGCCTCCTCCTGGGCGTCGGCGAGCAGTTCTTC.